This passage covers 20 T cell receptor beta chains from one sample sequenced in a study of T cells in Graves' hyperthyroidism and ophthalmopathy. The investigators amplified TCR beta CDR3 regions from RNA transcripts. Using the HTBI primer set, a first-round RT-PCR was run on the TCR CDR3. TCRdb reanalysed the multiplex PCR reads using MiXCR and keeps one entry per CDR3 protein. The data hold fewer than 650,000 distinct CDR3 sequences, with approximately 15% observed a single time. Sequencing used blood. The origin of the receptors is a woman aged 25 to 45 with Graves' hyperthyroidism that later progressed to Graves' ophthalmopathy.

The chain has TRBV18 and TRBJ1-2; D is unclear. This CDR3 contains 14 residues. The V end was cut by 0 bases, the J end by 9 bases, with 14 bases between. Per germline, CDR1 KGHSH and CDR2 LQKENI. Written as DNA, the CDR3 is TGTGCCAGCTCACCACCGGGCCAGTCCAGAAGCTACACCTTC. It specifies CASSPPGQSRSYTF.

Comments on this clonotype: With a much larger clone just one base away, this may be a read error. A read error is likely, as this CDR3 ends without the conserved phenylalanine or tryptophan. Here the CDR3 reads CATSRDLGGPDTQYS. The CDR3 DNA sequence: TGTGCCACCAGCAGAGATTTAGGGGGCCCAGATACGCAGTATTCT. The V gene is TRBV15, the J gene TRBJ2-3; TRBD1 matches at 7 bases. CDR1 and CDR2 (germline): LNHNV, YYDKDF (reference sequence). V gave up 0 bases and J gave up 4 bases; unmatched junction bases: 4. This CDR3 is 15 amino acids long.

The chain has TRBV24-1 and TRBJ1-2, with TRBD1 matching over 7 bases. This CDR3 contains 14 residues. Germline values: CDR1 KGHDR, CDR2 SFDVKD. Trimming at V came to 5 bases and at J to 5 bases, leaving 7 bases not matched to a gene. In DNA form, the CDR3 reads TGTGCCACCAGTGGGGCAGGGGGACAATATGGCTACACCTTC. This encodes CATSGAGGQYGYTF.

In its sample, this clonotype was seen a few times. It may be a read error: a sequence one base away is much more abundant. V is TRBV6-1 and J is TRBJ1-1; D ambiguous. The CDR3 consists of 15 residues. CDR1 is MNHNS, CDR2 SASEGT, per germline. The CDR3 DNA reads TGTGCCAGCAGTGAGAGGAATATCATGAACACTGGAGCTTTCTTT. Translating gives CASSERNIMNTGAFF.

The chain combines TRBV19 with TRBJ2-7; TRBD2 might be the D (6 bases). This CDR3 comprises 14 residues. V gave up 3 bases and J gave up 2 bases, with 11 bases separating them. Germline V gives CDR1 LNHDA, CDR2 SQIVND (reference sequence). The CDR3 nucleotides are TGTGCCAGTAGTATGGACGGGAGCCCCTACGAGCAGTACTTC. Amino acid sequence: CASSMDGSPYEQYF. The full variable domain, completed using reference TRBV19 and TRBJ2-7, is DGGITQSPKYLFRKEGQNVTLSCEQNLNHDAMYWYRQDPGQGLRLIYYSQIVNDFQKGDIAEGYSVSREKKESFPLTVTSAQKNPTAFYLCASSMDGSPYEQYFGPGTRLTVT.

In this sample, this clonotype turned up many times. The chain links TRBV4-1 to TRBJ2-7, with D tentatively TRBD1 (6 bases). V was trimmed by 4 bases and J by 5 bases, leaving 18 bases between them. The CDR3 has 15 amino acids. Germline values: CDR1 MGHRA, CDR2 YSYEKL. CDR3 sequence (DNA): TGCGCCAGCAGCCTCGGGGAGACAGGTAACGACGAGCAGTACTTC. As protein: CASSLGETGNDEQYF.

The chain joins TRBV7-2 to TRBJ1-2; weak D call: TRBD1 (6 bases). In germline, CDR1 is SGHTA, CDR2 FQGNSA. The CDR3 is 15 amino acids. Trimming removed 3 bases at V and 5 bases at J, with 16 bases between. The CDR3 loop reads CASSFGHQRGYGYTF. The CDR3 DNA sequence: TGTGCCAGCAGCTTCGGACATCAGAGGGGGTATGGCTACACCTTC. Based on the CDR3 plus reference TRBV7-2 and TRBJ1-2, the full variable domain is GAGVSQSPSNKVTEKGKDVELRCDPISGHTALYWYRQSLGQGLEFLIYFQGNSAPDKSGLPSDRFSAERTGGSVSTLTIQRTQQEDSAVYLCASSFGHQRGYGYTFGSGTRLTVV.

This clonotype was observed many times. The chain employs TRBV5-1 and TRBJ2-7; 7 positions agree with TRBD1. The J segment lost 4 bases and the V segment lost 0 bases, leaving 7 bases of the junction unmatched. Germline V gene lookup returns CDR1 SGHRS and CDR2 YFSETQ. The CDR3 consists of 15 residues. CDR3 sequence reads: CASSLGQGAIYEQYF. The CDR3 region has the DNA TGCGCCAGCAGCTTGGGACAGGGAGCAATTTACGAGCAGTACTTC.

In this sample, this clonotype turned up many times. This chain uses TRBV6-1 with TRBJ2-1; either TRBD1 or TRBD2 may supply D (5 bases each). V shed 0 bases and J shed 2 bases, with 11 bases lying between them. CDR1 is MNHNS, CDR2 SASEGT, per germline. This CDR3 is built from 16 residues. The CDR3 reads CASSEATAAPYNEQFF. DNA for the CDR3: TGTGCCAGCAGTGAAGCGACAGCGGCTCCCTACAATGAGCAGTTCTTC.

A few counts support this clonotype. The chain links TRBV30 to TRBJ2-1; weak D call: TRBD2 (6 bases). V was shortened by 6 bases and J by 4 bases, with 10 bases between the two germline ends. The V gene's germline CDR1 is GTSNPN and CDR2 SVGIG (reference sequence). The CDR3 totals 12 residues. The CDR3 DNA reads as TGTGCCTGTTCGGGACTGTACAATGAGCAGTTCTTC. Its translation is CACSGLYNEQFF. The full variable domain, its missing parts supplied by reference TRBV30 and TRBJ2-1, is SQTIHQWPATLVQPVGSPLSLECTVEGTSNPNLYWYRQAAGRGLQLLFYSVGIGQISSEVPQNLSASRPQDRQFILSSKKLLLSDSGFYLCACSGLYNEQFFGPGTRLTVL.

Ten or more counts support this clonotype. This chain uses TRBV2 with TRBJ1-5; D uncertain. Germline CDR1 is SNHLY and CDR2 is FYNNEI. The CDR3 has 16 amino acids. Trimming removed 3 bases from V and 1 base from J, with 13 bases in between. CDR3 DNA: TGTGCCAGCAGTGATTGGGTCCGAGGAAGCAATCAGCCCCAGCATTTT. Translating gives CASSDWVRGSNQPQHF.

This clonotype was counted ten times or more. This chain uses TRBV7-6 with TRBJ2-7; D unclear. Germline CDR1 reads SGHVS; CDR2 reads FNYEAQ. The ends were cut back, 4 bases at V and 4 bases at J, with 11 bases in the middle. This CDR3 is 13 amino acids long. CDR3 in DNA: TGTGCCAGCAGCTATTCCTTCGGTTACGAGCAGTACTTC. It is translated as CASSYSFGYEQYF.

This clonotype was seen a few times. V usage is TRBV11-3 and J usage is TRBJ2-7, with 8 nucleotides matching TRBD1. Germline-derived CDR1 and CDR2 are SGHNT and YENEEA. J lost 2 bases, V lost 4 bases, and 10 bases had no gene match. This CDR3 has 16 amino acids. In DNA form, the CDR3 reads TGTGCCAGCAGCTCCAAGACAGGGGCCTCGACCTACGAGCAGTACTTC. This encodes CASSSKTGASTYEQYF.

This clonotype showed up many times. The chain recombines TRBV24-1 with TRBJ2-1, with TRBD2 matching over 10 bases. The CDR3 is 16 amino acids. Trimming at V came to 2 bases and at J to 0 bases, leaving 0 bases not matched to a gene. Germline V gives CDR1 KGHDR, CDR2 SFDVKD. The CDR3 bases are TGTGCCACCAGTGATTGGACTAGCGGCTCCTACAATGAGCAGTTCTTC. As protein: CATSDWTSGSYNEQFF.

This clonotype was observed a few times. The DNA for the CDR3 is TGTGCCATCTCCTCGTACAATGAGCAGTTCTTC. Its protein product is CAISSYNEQFF. The chain joins TRBV3-1 to TRBJ2-1; D not resolved. The CDR3 spans 11 residues. The germline V and J ends were trimmed by 10 bases and 4 bases, with 8 bases remaining between them. CDR1 and CDR2 (germline): LGHDT, YNNKEL (reference sequence).

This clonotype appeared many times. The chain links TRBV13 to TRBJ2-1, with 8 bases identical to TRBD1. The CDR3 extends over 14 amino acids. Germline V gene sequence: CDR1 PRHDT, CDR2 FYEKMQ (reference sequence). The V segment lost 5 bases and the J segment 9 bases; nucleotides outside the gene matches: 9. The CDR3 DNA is TGTGCCAGCAGCGATCGGACAGGGTCTCCTGAGCAGTTCTTC. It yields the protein CASSDRTGSPEQFF.

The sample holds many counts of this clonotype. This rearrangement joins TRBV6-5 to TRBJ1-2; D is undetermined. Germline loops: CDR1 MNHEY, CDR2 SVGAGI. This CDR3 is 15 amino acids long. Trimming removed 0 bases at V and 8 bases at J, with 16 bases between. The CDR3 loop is CASSYSGQSSGGYTF. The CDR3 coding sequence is TGTGCCAGCAGTTACTCAGGGCAGAGCTCGGGAGGCTACACCTTC.

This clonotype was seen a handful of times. The CDR3 DNA reads as TGTGCCAGCAGCCAAGAGCCGGGACTAGGGAATGAGCAGTTCTTC. Residues: CASSQEPGLGNEQFF. J is TRBJ2-1 and V is TRBV4-2, with TRBD2 matching over 8 bases. CDR3 length: 15 residues. The germline CDR1 and CDR2 sequences are LGHNA and YNFKEQ. With 0 bases clipped from V and 7 bases from J, the junction kept 5 bases outside the gene matches.

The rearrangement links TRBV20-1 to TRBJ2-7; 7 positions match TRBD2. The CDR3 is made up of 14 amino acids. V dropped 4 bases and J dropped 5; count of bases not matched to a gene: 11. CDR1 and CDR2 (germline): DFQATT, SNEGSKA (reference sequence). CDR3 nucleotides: TGCAGTGCTAAGGAGGGAGGGCCTAAAAACGAGCAGTACTTC. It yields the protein CSAKEGGPKNEQYF.

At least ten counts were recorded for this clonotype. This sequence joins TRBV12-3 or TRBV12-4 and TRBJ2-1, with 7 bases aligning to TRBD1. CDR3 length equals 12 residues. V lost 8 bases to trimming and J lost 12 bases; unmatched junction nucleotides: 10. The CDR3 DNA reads TGTGCCAGCGTCAGACAGGGCGGCTTGCAGTTCTTC. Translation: CASVRQGGLQFF.